The 10 T cell receptor beta chains in this list originate from one sample, sequenced in a study of T-cell memory formation after mild COVID-19 (dated by TCRdb to the early 2020s). Library construction relied on 5' RACE. TCRdb names Illumina NovaSeq 6000 as the instrument used. Clones were called with MiXCR by TCRdb after fastp trimmed the public reads at Q25, and only in-frame beta chains were retained. Every distinct CDR3 protein forms one entry, paired with its most common genes and DNA. The sample records about 400,000 distinct CDR3 sequences, more than 15% of which are singletons. Of the sample, roughly 21% falls within the top ten clones. Sequencing was carried out using PBMCs or a T cell subset sorted from them (not recorded which). These receptors were taken from a man in his late teens or twenties who had mild COVID-19 (a few samples of this study predate the infection). The sample titles of this study are shuffled in the database, so cell type and time point are left out; the donor was told from shared clones.

This clonotype was found a few times. The V and J genes are TRBV7-2 and TRBJ1-1; 7 positions match TRBD1. Germline V gene lookup returns CDR1 SGHTA and CDR2 FQGNSA. CDR3 length equals 13 residues. V was clipped by 2 bases and J by 7 bases; unmatched bases: 4. For the CDR3, the DNA is TGTGCCAGCAGCTTAAGGGGGCTGGGTGAAGCTTTCTTT. Translation gives CASSLRGLGEAFF.

This clonotype was seen many times. V is TRBV29-1 and J is TRBJ2-5; perhaps TRBD2 as D (5 bases). The CDR3 runs to 15 residues. Per germline, CDR1 SQVTM and CDR2 ANQGSEA. The germline V and J ends were trimmed by 0 bases and 7 bases, with 18 bases remaining between them. The CDR3 loop is CSVEDRAGLGWTQYF. CDR3 nucleotide sequence: TGCAGCGTTGAAGATAGGGCGGGCCTCGGGTGGACCCAGTACTTC.

This chain links TRBV4-1 with TRBJ2-5; D unresolved. Germline loops: CDR1 MGHRA, CDR2 YSYEKL. V shed 4 bases and J shed 2 bases, with 11 bases lying between them. The CDR3 extends over 14 amino acids. The CDR3 is CASSLLDLQETQYF. The CDR3 nucleotides read TGCGCCAGCAGCCTTCTGGACCTTCAAGAGACCCAGTACTTC.

The J gene is TRBJ2-7, the V gene TRBV5-1, with a weak D call TRBD2 (6 bases). V was cut by 4 bases and J by 4 bases, with 15 bases left in between. The germline gives CDR1 SGHRS, CDR2 YFSETQ. The CDR3 contains 14 residues. The CDR3 region has the DNA TGCGCCAGCAGCACCGGGACTCCCGCGTACGAGCAGTACTTC. Translated: CASSTGTPAYEQYF.

V is TRBV20-1 and J is TRBJ1-1; no definite D call. CDR1 and CDR2 from the germline V gene are DFQATT and SNEGSKA (reference sequence). Trimming took off 2 bases at V and 4 bases at J, with 5 bases between the two ends. The CDR3 has 11 amino acids. In nucleotides, the CDR3 is TGCAGTGCTAGACGTGTCACTGAAGCTTTCTTT. Its translation: CSARRVTEAFF.

This chain links TRBV6-1 with TRBJ1-5; 7 bases are shared with TRBD1. The ends lost 6 bases at V and 0 bases at J; junction bases unmatched: 5. The CDR3 runs to 15 residues. Germline loops: CDR1 MNHNS, CDR2 SASEGT. For the CDR3, the DNA is TGTGCCAGCAGCCGGGACAGACATAGCAATCAGCCCCAGCATTTT. This gives the protein CASSRDRHSNQPQHF.

This clonotype was observed a few times. This chain connects TRBV2 to TRBJ1-2, with TRBD1 matching over 8 bases. Germline V gene lookup returns CDR1 SNHLY and CDR2 FYNNEI. The ends lost 6 bases at V and 4 bases at J; junction bases unmatched: 4. This CDR3 region has 13 residues. The CDR3 DNA sequence: TGTGCCAGCAGAGTTGGGACAGGCTATGGCTACACCTTC. Translating it yields CASRVGTGYGYTF.

This clonotype was counted only a few times. CDR3 nucleotides: TGTGCCAGCAGCTTAAATGGGCAGGGCACTGAAGCTTTCTTT. Amino acid sequence: CASSLNGQGTEAFF. V gene TRBV7-6 combines with J gene TRBJ1-1; D is perhaps TRBD1 (5 bases). The CDR3 runs to 14 residues. V was pared by 2 bases and J by 4 bases, with 11 bases between. Germline V gene data show CDR1 as SGHVS and CDR2 as FNYEAQ.

This chain joins TRBV10-3 and TRBJ1-4; D not resolved. Germline lookup yields CDR1 ENHRY and CDR2 SYGVKD. CDR3 length: 15 amino acids. The V end lost 0 bases, the J end lost 8 bases, and 13 bases lay between the germline ends. The CDR3 DNA reads TGTGCCATCAGTGAGTCAACGGTAGAAGCCGAAAAACTGTTTTTT. Translated: CAISESTVEAEKLFF.

The chain employs TRBV29-1 and TRBJ2-2; D perhaps matches TRBD1 (6 bases). The CDR3 spans 14 residues. Per germline, CDR1 SQVTM and CDR2 ANQGSEA. Trimming took 0 bases from V and 6 from J, leaving 11 bases between them. The CDR3 region is CSVEDKTGSGELFF. Here the CDR3 DNA reads TGCAGCGTTGAAGACAAGACAGGTTCCGGGGAGCTGTTTTTT.